This TCR beta chain was captured by sequencing in a study of T-cell memory formation after mild COVID-19. Study context: TCR clusters showed largely donor specificity.

CDR3 size: 20 residues. With constant-segment primers, 5'RACE yielded cDNA libraries of TCR alpha and TCR beta that carried sample barcodes and UMIs. TCRdb re-called the 5' RACE reads with MiXCR, one entry per CDR3 protein. The sample consists of about 620,000 distinct CDR3 sequences, approximately 19% of them appearing once. This clonotype has only a few counts. Sequenced: PBMCs or a T cell subset sorted from them (not recorded which). This chain uses TRBV21-1 with TRBJ2-6; the table names TRBD1, a call not compared with the DNA. TRBV21-1 is recorded as a pseudogene. The TCR comes from an adult woman who had mild COVID-19 (a few samples of this study predate the infection). Cell type and time point are not known. CDR3 loop: CASSKGFWGSRGEGANVLTF. The CDR3 DNA is TGTGCCAGCAGCAAGGGTTTCTGGGGATCCCGTGGAGAGGGGGCCAACGTCCTGACTTTC.